This T cell receptor beta chain was obtained from a study of cytomegalovirus exposure and HLA in healthy donors. Comment on this clone: Antigen unknown.

Trimming removed 0 bases from V and 2 bases from J, with 7 bases in between. Germline-derived CDR1 and CDR2 are SGHRS and YFSETQ. The CDR3 runs 14 residues. Study conclusions and caveats: The authors enumerated 180 or so TCR beta chains as linked to cytomegalovirus.

The PCR ran on 60 Vbeta and 13 Jbeta primers. The data were produced by immunoSEQ multiplex PCR, yet TCRdb's version contains in-frame clones alone and is incomplete. Among 90,000 or so clones listed, about 80% were seen once. J is TRBJ2-3 and V is TRBV5-1, with D possibly matching TRBD2 (5 bases). This TCR came from a man aged 45-65 years in good health and CMV-seropositive. The sample was PBMCs. The CDR3: CASSLGRPTDTQYF. The CDR3 nucleotides read TGCGCCAGCAGCTTGGGGAGGCCCACAGATACGCAGTATTTT.